This entry is about one TCR beta chain. Its antigen is as yet unknown. For every subset, genomic DNA was evenly distributed across several immunoSEQ plates. Libraries were prepared by immunoSEQ multiplex PCR; TCRdb keeps only in-frame clonotypes and omits some of them. The sample holds 2 million to 2.5 million clones, 90% to 95% seen once. Germline V lookup: CDR1 SGDLS, CDR2 YYNGEE. The CDR3 runs to 13 residues. With 4 bases removed from V and 3 bases from J, the gap between germline ends came to 11 bases. The data were obtained in a study of shared clonotypes between healthy human individuals. The study, taken as a whole, reports: Larger estimated richness was generally recorded for naive subsets relative to memory subsets.

Each of the donors was a healthy adult who was HIV-negative and had not had a recent acute infection or vaccination. V gene TRBV9 combines with J gene TRBJ2-7, with a possible D match to TRBD2 (6 bases). This TCR was recovered from a young man in good health. Sequenced: naive CD4+ T cells sorted from blood. Subset: CD45RA+ positively selected. The CDR3 DNA is TGTGCCAGCAGCCCGGGACTTGTCTACGAGCAGTACTTC. Amino acids: CASSPGLVYEQYF.